This T cell receptor beta chain was sequenced in a study of OX40 agonist ivuxolimab in advanced cancers. With regard to the full study: The costimulatory receptor OX40 (CD134) was targeted by ivuxolimab, a fully human IgG2 agonistic monoclonal antibody. The monotherapy dose-escalation portion (N of about 50 patients) of the phase I ivuxolimab trial is reported in the paper. Among the approximately 50 dose-escalation patients, around 20 had hepatocellular carcinoma, about 15 melanoma, 9 renal cell carcinoma and 9 head and neck cancer. A male proportion of roughly 80% and a mean age of 60 years, ranging from about 20 to 85, were recorded for the dose-escalation cohort. Peripheral TCRbeta sequencing was intended to test whether TCR sequence diversity was altered and clonal T-cell expansion was caused by ivuxolimab. Partial responses occurred in three dose-escalation patients: two with cutaneous melanoma and one with hepatocellular carcinoma. Patients were allowed to have had prior anti-PD-1, anti-PD-L1 or anti-CTLA-4 therapy, and 40% of the dose-escalation patients had previously received checkpoint inhibitors. Intravenous ivuxolimab was administered to patients every 2 weeks at six dose levels: 0.01, 0.1, 0.3, 1.5, 3 and 10 mg/kg.

In regard to this clone: Its antigen remains unidentified. Base qualities are missing; no much larger clone stands one base away.

What the research found in general, with its limitations: Low levels of normalized T-cell clonal expansion were also seen in some patients who did not respond. After ivuxolimab, CD8+ T cells had more expanded clones than CD4+ T cells on average. The antigen specificity of the peripheral T cells that underwent clonal expansion was not determined. At doses of 0.1 to 3.0 mg/kg, clonal expansion of both CD4+ and CD8+ T cells in blood was seen between baseline and week 6. In partial responders in the 0.1-3.0 mg/kg groups, normalized peripheral clonal expansion was found to be among the lowest, especially among CD8+ T cells.

Inclusive of the bounding cysteine and phenylalanine, the CDR3 is 15 residues long. Only the CDR3 portion is preserved as DNA: 45 bases, with reading frame beginning at the first base. Cut back by 0 bases and 6 bases, the V and J ends lie 18 bases apart. Sequences GTSNPN (CDR1) and SVGIG (CDR2) are obtained from the germline V gene (reference sequence). To sequence the TCRbeta CDR3 region, genomic DNA was isolated from the sorted cells. The immunoSEQ Assay was used for sequencing of TCRbeta CDR3 regions. Sourced from immuneACCESS, this table was stored by TCRdb with only in-frame sequences that have V and J called. A share of the clones is absent; for the studies checked, an unresolved V gene accounts for under half, and the remainder has no known explanation. For this sample there are over 20,000 clones; roughly 77% appear just once. About 33% of the sample goes to the ten largest clones. Patients with a history of autoimmune disease or receiving systemic immunosuppression were excluded from the trial. Peripheral blood for TCR sequencing was drawn from every dose cohort at baseline, at cycle 4 day 1 and at cycle 7 day 1. Samples came from an open-label, multicenter, first-in-human phase I dose-escalation trial of ivuxolimab. Adults with locally advanced or metastatic head and neck squamous cell, hepatocellular, melanoma or renal cell carcinoma were enrolled in the trial. Before TCR sequencing, CD4+ and CD8+ T cells were separately sorted from peripheral blood.

This TCR came from an adult with an advanced solid tumor such as melanoma, head and neck, liver or kidney cancer. The chain is assembled from TRBV30 and TRBJ2-7; a weak D assignment points to TRBD1 (6 bases agree). The starting material was CD4+ or CD8+ T cells sorted from blood, obtained in a trial of the OX40 agonist ivuxolimab. The CDR3 protein sequence reads: CAWSVRRVRGSEQYF. Here is the DNA: TGTGCCTGGAGTGTCAGAAGGGTCAGGGGATCCGAGCAGTACTTC.